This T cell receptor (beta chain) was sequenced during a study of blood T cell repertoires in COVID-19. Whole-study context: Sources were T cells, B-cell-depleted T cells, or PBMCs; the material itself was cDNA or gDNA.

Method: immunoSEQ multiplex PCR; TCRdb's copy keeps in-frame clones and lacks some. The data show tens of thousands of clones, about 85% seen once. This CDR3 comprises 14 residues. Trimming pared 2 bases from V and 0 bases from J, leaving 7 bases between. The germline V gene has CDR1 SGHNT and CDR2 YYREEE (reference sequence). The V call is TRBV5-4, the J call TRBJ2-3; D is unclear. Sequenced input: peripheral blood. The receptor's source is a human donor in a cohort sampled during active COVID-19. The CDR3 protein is CASSFDTSTDTQYF. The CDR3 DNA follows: TGTGCCAGCAGCTTTGATACTAGCACAGATACGCAGTATTTT.